One and the same sample provided the 8 T cell receptor beta chains below, sequenced in a study of shared clonotypes between healthy human individuals. Clones were read by immunoSEQ multiplex PCR, and TCRdb kept only the in-frame ones, dropping some. Here the sample spans roughly 2.2 million clones, approximately 95% being singletons. Sequenced material: naive CD4+ T cells from PBMCs. The subset is: CD45RA+ positively selected. These receptors originate from a young man in good health. Some clones in this sample may be carry-over from other donors' samples.

The J gene is TRBJ1-5, the V gene TRBV10-3; no firm D call. The CDR3 length is 15 residues. The V gene lost 2 bases and the J gene lost 2 bases, with 10 bases spanning the gap. Germline V gene data show CDR1 as ENHRY and CDR2 as SYGVKD. CDR3 in DNA: TGTGCCATCAGTGAGAGAGGGTACGGCAATCAGCCCCAGCATTTT. Its protein product is CAISERGYGNQPQHF.

This rearrangement joins TRBV5-1 to TRBJ2-2; 9 positions match TRBD2. This CDR3 is built from 16 residues. Germline CDR1 and CDR2: SGHRS and YFSETQ. The ends lost 4 bases at V and 6 bases at J; junction bases unmatched: 10. As DNA, the CDR3 is TGCGCCAGCAGCAAACTAGTAGCGGGAGCGGCCGGGGAGCTGTTTTTT. It specifies CASSKLVAGAAGELFF.

This chain links TRBV2 with TRBJ2-7; D uncertain. Germline V gives CDR1 SNHLY, CDR2 FYNNEI. Trimming removed 7 bases at V and 6 bases at J, with 22 bases between. The CDR3 length is 15 residues. CDR3 coding DNA: TGTGCCAGCACTCCCGAGTCGCGCGAACTATCCGAGCAGTACTTC. This translates into CASTPESRELSEQYF.

Turning to this clone: Other nucleotide sequences in the sample specify the same CDR3. Written as DNA, the CDR3 is TGTGCCAGCAGCCGGATCCAAGAGACCCAGTACTTC. It specifies CASSRIQETQYF. This chain joins TRBV7-6 and TRBJ2-5; D is ambiguous. The CDR3 totals 12 residues. V was trimmed by 5 bases and J by 1 base, leaving 5 bases between them. Germline values: CDR1 SGHVS, CDR2 FNYEAQ.

The J gene is TRBJ2-1, the V gene TRBV19; 14 nucleotides align to TRBD2. The germline gives CDR1 LNHDA, CDR2 SQIVND (reference sequence). After removal of 6 bases from V and 6 bases from J, the junction contained 1 base not matched to a gene. The CDR3 loop spans 14 amino acids. The CDR3 coding sequence is TGTGCCAGTAGGGGGACTAGCGGGAGCAATGAGCAGTTCTTC. Protein sequence: CASRGTSGSNEQFF.

The rearrangement joins TRBV5-1 to TRBJ2-7; 9 bases match TRBD2. The CDR3 has 16 residues. Germline values: CDR1 SGHRS, CDR2 YFSETQ. V lost 0 bases to trimming and J lost 4 bases; unmatched junction nucleotides: 8. The CDR3 DNA is TGCGCCAGCAGCTTGGCAGGGCGGGAGGGGCATTACGAGCAGTACTTC. Translating gives CASSLAGREGHYEQYF. Filled out from reference TRBV5-1 and TRBJ2-7, the complete variable domain reads KAGVTQTPRYLIKTRGQQVTLSCSPISGHRSVSWYQQTPGQGLQFLFEYFSETQRNKGNFPGRFSGRQFSNSRSEMNVSTLELGDSALYLCASSLAGREGHYEQYFGPGTRLTVT.

The chain recombines TRBV2 with TRBJ1-1, with D uncertain. The CDR3 is made up of 13 amino acids. Per the germline V gene, CDR1 is SNHLY and CDR2 is FYNNEI. V was cut by 3 bases and J by 2 bases, with 7 bases left in between. CDR3 DNA: TGTGCCAGCAGTGACAGAATTAACACTGAAGCTTTCTTT. Translation: CASSDRINTEAFF. Based on the CDR3 plus reference TRBV2 and TRBJ1-1, the full variable domain is EPEVTQTPSHQVTQMGQEVILRCVPISNHLYFYWYRQILGQKVEFLVSFYNNEISEKSEIFDDQFSVERPDGSNFTLKIRSTKLEDSAMYFCASSDRINTEAFFGQGTRLTVV.

The J gene is TRBJ1-5, the V gene TRBV2, with 7 bases lining up with TRBD1. The V gene end was trimmed by 4 bases and the J gene end by 0 bases; junction bases not matched to a gene: 6. Germline V gene sequence: CDR1 SNHLY, CDR2 FYNNEI. This CDR3 region has 16 residues. CDR3 DNA: TGTGCCAGCAGTGGCAGGGGGAGGAATAGCAATCAGCCCCAGCATTTT. Translation gives CASSGRGRNSNQPQHF. The whole variable domain, filled in from reference TRBV2 and TRBJ1-5, reads EPEVTQTPSHQVTQMGQEVILRCVPISNHLYFYWYRQILGQKVEFLVSFYNNEISEKSEIFDDQFSVERPDGSNFTLKIRSTKLEDSAMYFCASSGRGRNSNQPQHFGDGTRLSIL.